These T cell receptor beta chains were read from a single sample in a study of radiotherapy plus CTLA-4 blockade in lung cancer. Some clones are missing from TCRdb's copy, which holds only in-frame ones; the method was immunoSEQ multiplex PCR. This sample carries 14,000 to 15,000 clones, about 70% of them seen once, and the ten largest clones take 46%. The material sequenced was peripheral blood, taken from a patient treated with radiotherapy plus ipilimumab. The receptors were gathered from a human donor with non-small cell lung cancer whose response to radiotherapy plus ipilimumab could not be evaluated. The conserved cysteine and the conserved F or W are not part of the CDR3 here. Fields, in order: V gene, J gene, CDR3 protein.

V gene: TRBV19
J gene: TRBJ1-3
CDR3 protein: ASSGYSGNTIY

V gene: TRBV5-4
J gene: TRBJ1-2
CDR3 protein: ASSPGTVYGYT

V gene: TRBV12-5
J gene: TRBJ1-1
CDR3 protein: ASGLSTRTEAF

V gene: TRBV5-1
J gene: TRBJ2-3
CDR3 protein: ASSVDSGVTDTQY

V gene: TRBV6-1
J gene: TRBJ1-2
CDR3 protein: ASSPLRGYT

V gene: TRBV28
J gene: TRBJ1-2
CDR3 protein: ASSPRQGISNNYGYT

V gene: TRBV6-4
J gene: TRBJ2-1
CDR3 protein: ASSQLAGGHYEQF

V gene: TRBV5-1
J gene: TRBJ2-2
CDR3 protein: ASSPANGQRTGELF

V gene: TRBV6-5
J gene: TRBJ2-7
CDR3 protein: ASSSGVAYEQY

V gene: TRBV5-4
J gene: TRBJ2-7
CDR3 protein: ASSTRTGTNYEQY

V gene: TRBV5-6
J gene: TRBJ1-1
CDR3 protein: ASSLGAGPLNTEAF

V gene: TRBV27
J gene: TRBJ2-1
CDR3 protein: ASSLSEGNEQF

V gene: TRBV2
J gene: TRBJ2-7
CDR3 protein: ASHPEPYEQY

V gene: TRBV5-5
J gene: TRBJ2-5
CDR3 protein: ASKPRGPGETQY

V gene: TRBV11-2
J gene: TRBJ2-3
CDR3 protein: ASTSHGTSTDTQY

V gene: TRBV5-4
J gene: TRBJ2-7
CDR3 protein: ASSSGQGPYEQY

V gene: TRBV30
J gene: TRBJ1-6
CDR3 protein: AWRQNSPLH

V gene: TRBV2
J gene: TRBJ1-5
CDR3 protein: ASSDPGRGNQPQH

V gene: TRBV28
J gene: TRBJ1-4
CDR3 protein: ASSKMTDINEKLF

V gene: TRBV18
J gene: TRBJ2-1
CDR3 protein: ASSSGDNEQF

V gene: TRBV29-1
J gene: TRBJ1-3
CDR3 protein: SVGQGDTIY

V gene: TRBV5-1
J gene: TRBJ1-1
CDR3 protein: ASSLDPRGTEAF

V gene: TRBV9
J gene: TRBJ1-6
CDR3 protein: ASSPRNDRGGSPLH

V gene: TRBV30
J gene: TRBJ2-1
CDR3 protein: AWRTGTGSHEQF

V gene: TRBV13
J gene: TRBJ2-7
CDR3 protein: ASSQGHAIYEQY

V gene: TRBV4-3
J gene: TRBJ1-5
CDR3 protein: ASSRVGEGRKPQH

V gene: TRBV6-1
J gene: TRBJ2-7
CDR3 protein: ASSENKY

V gene: TRBV2
J gene: TRBJ1-5
CDR3 protein: ASSLDPSGYQPQH

V gene: TRBV13
J gene: TRBJ1-2
CDR3 protein: ASSNSRTVNYGYT

V gene: TRBV4-1
J gene: TRBJ1-3
CDR3 protein: ASSQDRASGNTIY

V gene: TRBV14
J gene: TRBJ2-5
CDR3 protein: ASSQVLGGGRQY

V gene: TRBV27
J gene: TRBJ2-3
CDR3 protein: ASSLLLGTPDTQY

V gene: TRBV18
J gene: TRBJ1-2
CDR3 protein: ASSPGQDSSYT

V gene: TRBV30
J gene: TRBJ1-1
CDR3 protein: AWAGDPYRGGNTEAF

V gene: TRBV7-9
J gene: TRBJ1-2
CDR3 protein: ASSLTGKDGYT

V gene: TRBV5-1
J gene: TRBJ2-5
CDR3 protein: ASMRTGTSGVQQETQY